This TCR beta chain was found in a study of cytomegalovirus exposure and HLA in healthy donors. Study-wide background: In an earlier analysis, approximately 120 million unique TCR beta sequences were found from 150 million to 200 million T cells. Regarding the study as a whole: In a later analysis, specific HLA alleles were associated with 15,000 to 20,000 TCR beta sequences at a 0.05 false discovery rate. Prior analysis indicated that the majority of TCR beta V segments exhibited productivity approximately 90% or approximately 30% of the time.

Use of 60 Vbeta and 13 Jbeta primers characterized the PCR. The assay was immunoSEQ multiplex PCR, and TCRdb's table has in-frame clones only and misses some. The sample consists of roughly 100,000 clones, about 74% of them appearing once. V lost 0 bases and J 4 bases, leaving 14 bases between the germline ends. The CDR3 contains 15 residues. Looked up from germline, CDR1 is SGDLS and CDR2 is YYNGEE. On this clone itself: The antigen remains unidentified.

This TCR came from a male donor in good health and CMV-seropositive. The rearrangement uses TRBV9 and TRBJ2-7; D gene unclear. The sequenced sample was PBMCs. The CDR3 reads CASSVGPNAEYEQYF. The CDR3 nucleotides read TGTGCCAGCAGCGTAGGCCCGAACGCGGAGTACGAGCAGTACTTC.